This T cell receptor beta chain was identified during a study of cytomegalovirus exposure and HLA in healthy donors. Study details: About 180 million T cells yielded some 120 million unique TCR beta sequences in earlier analysis.

With 60 Vbeta and 13 Jbeta primers, the PCR was carried out. TCRdb's copy holds only in-frame clones and misses some; the assay was immunoSEQ multiplex PCR. This table has fewer than 150,000 clones, 82% appearing once. V lost 6 bases, J lost 2 bases, and 5 bases stayed unmatched. CDR1 is SGHTA, CDR2 FQGTGA, per germline. The CDR3 has 15 residues. A word on this clone: Its antigen remains unidentified.

Points from the study as a whole: Further analysis was carried out later, and it showed several of the most significant clusters appearing linked to common viral pathogens. Across donors, sequencing depth was assumed by presence/absence analyses to be roughly uniform. Later on, analysis showed that most CMV-associated TCR beta chains appeared to be HLA-restricted.

V gene TRBV7-3 combines with J gene TRBJ2-1, with TRBD2 matching over 9 bases. The source is a male donor in good health and CMV-seronegative. Sequencing was done on a sample of PBMCs. The CDR3 DNA sequence: TGTGCCAGCAGTCGTACTAGCGGGCCCTACAATGAGCAGTTCTTC. It translates to CASSRTSGPYNEQFF.